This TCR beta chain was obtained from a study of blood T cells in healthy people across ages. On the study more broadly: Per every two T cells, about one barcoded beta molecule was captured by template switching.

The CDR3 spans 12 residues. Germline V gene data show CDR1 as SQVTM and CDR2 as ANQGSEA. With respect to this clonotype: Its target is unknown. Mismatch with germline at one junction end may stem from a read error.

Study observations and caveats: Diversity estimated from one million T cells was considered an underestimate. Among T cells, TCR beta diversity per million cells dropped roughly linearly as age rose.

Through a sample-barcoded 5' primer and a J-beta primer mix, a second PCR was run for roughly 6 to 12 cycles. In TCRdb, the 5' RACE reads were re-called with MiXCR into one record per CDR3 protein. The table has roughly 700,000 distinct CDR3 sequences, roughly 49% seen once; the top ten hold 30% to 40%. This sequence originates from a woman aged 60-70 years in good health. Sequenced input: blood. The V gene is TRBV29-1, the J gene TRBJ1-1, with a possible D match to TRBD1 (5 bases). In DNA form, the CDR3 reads TGCAGCGTTGGGGGGGTAGGCACTGAAGATTTCTTT. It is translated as CSVGGVGTEDFF.